The 28 T cell receptor beta chains below come from one sample, sequenced in a study of technical replicates of blood from a handful of donors. Assay: immunoSEQ multiplex PCR; the TCRdb copy retains only in-frame clones and omits some. The sample consists of about 82,000 clones, around 94% of them appearing once. The specimen sequenced was T cells isolated from PBMCs. The source of these receptors is a human donor in good health.

The gene calls are TRBV6-5 and TRBJ2-7, with TRBD2 matching over 10 bases. V shed 0 bases and J 3 bases; nucleotides not matched to a gene: 5. The CDR3 runs 16 residues. Germline CDR1 is MNHEY and CDR2 is SVGAGI. CDR3 region: CASSYSPAGGRYEQYF. The CDR3, as DNA: TGTGCCAGCAGTTACTCCCCAGCGGGAGGGCGCTACGAGCAGTACTTC.

The genes are TRBV2 and TRBJ2-1, with D unclear. Trimming left V 8 bases short and J 2 bases short, with 4 bases between. Germline CDR1 and CDR2: SNHLY and FYNNEI. This CDR3 is 11 amino acids long. The CDR3 DNA reads TGTGCCAGCGAGACCTACAATGAGCAGTTCTTC. The encoded protein is CASETYNEQFF.

The chain joins TRBV21-1 to TRBJ2-7; whether TRBD1, the table's D call, matches the DNA was not checked. TRBV21-1 is listed as a pseudogene. The CDR3 runs to 13 residues. This CDR3 is CASRGDRDYEQYF. The CDR3 DNA follows: TGTGCCAGCAGGGGGGACAGGGACTACGAGCAGTACTTC.

The rearrangement uses TRBV9 and TRBJ1-5; weak D call: TRBD1 (6 bases). The CDR3 loop spans 15 amino acids. Germline V CDR1 and CDR2: SGDLS, YYNGEE. V was pared by 0 bases and J by 1 base, with 8 bases between. The CDR3 DNA is TGTGCCAGCAGCGTAGGGGGGCAGAGCAATCAGCCCCAGCATTTT. Protein: CASSVGGQSNQPQHF.

The chain recombines TRBV29-1 with TRBJ1-2; 9 bases line up with TRBD1. Germline V gives CDR1 SQVTM, CDR2 ANQGSEA. The CDR3 is made up of 14 amino acids. With V trimmed by 6 bases and J by 6 bases, 11 bases remained unmatched. CDR3 protein: CSVGAWTGANGYTF. The CDR3 nucleotides are TGCAGCGTGGGGGCCTGGACAGGGGCCAATGGCTACACCTTC. The full variable domain, in which reference TRBV29-1 and TRBJ1-2 provide the parts outside the CDR3, is SAVISQKPSRDICQRGTSLTIQCQVDSQVTMMFWYRQQPGQSLTLIATANQGSEATYESGFVIDKFPISRPNLTFSTLTVSNMSPEDSSIYLCSVGAWTGANGYTFGSGTRLTVV.

The chain links TRBV10-3 to TRBJ2-7, with TRBD1 as a possible D gene (6 bases). The CDR3 is 13 residues long. The V gene lost 5 bases and the J gene lost 4 bases, with 12 bases spanning the gap. The germline V gene has CDR1 ENHRY and CDR2 SYGVKD. CDR3 residues: CAISMSDRYEQYF. The CDR3 DNA is TGTGCCATCAGTATGTCCGACAGGTACGAGCAGTACTTC.

The chain employs TRBV28 and TRBJ2-1; a possible D gene is TRBD1 (5 bases). The CDR3 covers 15 residues. Trimming took off 5 bases at V and 4 bases at J, with 15 bases between the two ends. From germline, CDR1 is MDHEN and CDR2 SYDVKM. The chain's CDR3 is CASSVDSLIYNEQFF. The CDR3 bases are TGTGCCAGCAGTGTCGACAGTTTAATTTACAATGAGCAGTTCTTC.

Sample share makes this clone large. J is TRBJ2-7 and V is TRBV6-5; a weak D match, TRBD1 (6 bases). Trimming took 6 bases from V and 3 from J, leaving 12 bases between them. CDR1 and CDR2 from the germline V gene are MNHEY and SVGAGI. This CDR3 spans 13 amino acids. The CDR3 DNA sequence: TGTGCCAGCAGAGGAGGACAGAACTACGAGCAGTACTTC. It encodes CASRGGQNYEQYF.

A single count supports this clone. The J gene is TRBJ1-2, the V gene TRBV5-1; 7 bases map to TRBD1. The germline V gene encodes CDR1 SGHRS and CDR2 YFSETQ. CDR3 length: 14 amino acids. V shed 6 bases, J shed 3 bases, and the junction held 8 bases outside the gene matches. The CDR3 DNA is TGCGCCAGCACTAGAACAGGGGAGTACTATGGCTACACCTTC. Translation: CASTRTGEYYGYTF.

The gene calls are TRBV28 and TRBJ2-7, with 7 bases identical to TRBD1. Per germline, CDR1 MDHEN and CDR2 SYDVKM. The V and J ends lost 4 bases and 2 bases, in that order; junction bases with no gene match: 5. The CDR3 sequence is 14 residues long. For the CDR3, the DNA is TGTGCCAGCAGTTCCCCGGGACAGCCCTACGAGCAGTACTTC. It codes for CASSSPGQPYEQYF. Using reference TRBV28 and TRBJ2-7 for the parts outside the CDR3, the full variable domain is DVKVTQSSRYLVKRTGEKVFLECVQDMDHENMFWYRQDPGLGLRLIYFSYDVKMKEKGDIPEGYSVSREKKERFSLILESASTNQTSMYLCASSSPGQPYEQYFGPGTRLTVT.

The chain has TRBV28 and TRBJ1-5; TRBD1 matches 9 bases. The CDR3 runs 15 residues. Germline trimming cut 6 bases from V and 5 bases from J; bases unmatched to any gene: 8. Germline-derived CDR1 and CDR2 are MDHEN and SYDVKM. The CDR3 DNA sequence: TGTGCCAGCAGCCAGGGACAGGGCAACTATCAGCCCCAGCATTTT. Residues: CASSQGQGNYQPQHF.

This clone was seen just once. The chain employs TRBV19 and TRBJ1-1; 10 bases agree with TRBD1. This CDR3 has 15 residues. Germline V gene data show CDR1 as LNHDA and CDR2 as SQIVND (reference sequence). V trimming: 6 bases; J trimming: 5 bases; junction bases outside the gene matches: 9. The CDR3 sequence: CASREMWDRGTEAFF. The DNA of the CDR3 is TGTGCCAGTAGGGAGATGTGGGACAGGGGAACTGAAGCTTTCTTT.

This rearrangement joins TRBV11-2 to TRBJ2-1; TRBD2 might be the D (6 bases). CDR3 length: 13 residues. Trimming cost V 0 bases and J 15 bases, with 15 bases left between them. Germline lookup yields CDR1 SGHAT and CDR2 FQNNGV. The CDR3 is CASSLDLYGSRFF. As DNA, the CDR3 is TGTGCCAGCAGCTTAGATCTATACGGGAGTCGGTTCTTC.

The CDR3 loop reads CASSFPSGVYNEQFF. CDR3 coding DNA: TGTGCCAGCAGCTTCCCTAGCGGGGTTTACAATGAGCAGTTCTTC. J is TRBJ2-1 and V is TRBV7-9; 9 bases line up with TRBD2. J was trimmed by 4 bases and V by 3 bases; bases with no gene match: 4. The V gene's germline CDR1 is SEHNR and CDR2 FQNEAQ (reference sequence). The CDR3 totals 15 residues. Full variable domain (missing parts from reference TRBV7-9 and TRBJ2-1): DTGVSQNPRHKITKRGQNVTFRCDPISEHNRLYWYRQTLGQGPEFLTYFQNEAQLEKSRLLSDRFSAERPKGSFSTLEIQRTEQGDSAMYLCASSFPSGVYNEQFFGPGTRLTVL.

The gene calls are TRBV9 and TRBJ2-1, with TRBD2 identical over 11 bases. The CDR3 is 15 residues long. Germline loops: CDR1 SGDLS, CDR2 YYNGEE. V gave up 3 bases and J gave up 8 bases; unmatched junction bases: 7. The CDR3 spells CASSGTSGRIDEQFF. The CDR3, as DNA: TGTGCCAGCAGCGGTACTAGCGGGAGAATCGATGAGCAGTTCTTC. The full variable domain, in which reference TRBV9 and TRBJ2-1 provide the parts outside the CDR3, is DSGVTQTPKHLITATGQRVTLRCSPRSGDLSVYWYQQSLDQGLQFLIQYYNGEERAKGNILERFSAQQFPDLHSELNLSSLELGDSALYFCASSGTSGRIDEQFFGPGTRLTVL.

This clone was detected a few times. This chain uses TRBV27 with TRBJ1-1; possibly TRBD1 for D (6 bases). The V gene's germline CDR1 is MNHEY and CDR2 SMNVEV (reference sequence). The V end was cut by 3 bases, the J end by 5 bases, with 13 bases between. The CDR3 runs 14 residues. The CDR3 sequence is CASSFAGALTEAFF. The CDR3 DNA reads TGTGCCAGCAGTTTTGCAGGGGCCCTAACTGAAGCTTTCTTT.

V is TRBV29-1 and J is TRBJ2-7; tentatively, D is TRBD1 (6 bases). CDR1 is SQVTM, CDR2 ANQGSEA, per germline. V lost 0 bases to trimming and J lost 2 bases, with 14 bases between them. This CDR3 has 15 residues. The CDR3 sequence is CSVEDQQGRTYEQYF. CDR3 DNA: TGCAGCGTTGAAGATCAACAGGGAAGGACCTACGAGCAGTACTTC.

V gene TRBV14 combines with J gene TRBJ2-7; D is uncertain. V lost 11 bases to trimming and J lost 6 bases, with 11 bases between them. Germline CDR1 and CDR2: SGHDN and FVKESK. This CDR3 spans 10 amino acids. This CDR3 is CAPLFFEQYF. CDR3 coding DNA: TGTGCCCCCCTGTTTTTCGAGCAGTACTTC. Full variable domain (remainder filled in from reference TRBV14 and TRBJ2-7): EAGVTQFPSHSVIEKGQTVTLRCDPISGHDNLYWYRRVMGKEIKFLLHFVKESKQDESGMPNNRFLAERTGGTYSTLKVQPAELEDSGVYFCAPLFFEQYFGPGTRLTVT.

V is TRBV5-1 and J is TRBJ1-4; D is ambiguous. Trimming pared 0 bases from V and 2 bases from J, leaving 5 bases between. This CDR3 spans 14 amino acids. Per germline, CDR1 SGHRS and CDR2 YFSETQ. The CDR3, as DNA: TGCGCCAGCAGCTTGGACTCGACTAATGAAAAACTGTTTTTT. Its protein is CASSLDSTNEKLFF.

This chain uses TRBV7-3 with TRBJ2-2; D is possibly TRBD1 (6 bases). This CDR3 spans 15 amino acids. Germline V CDR1 and CDR2: SGHTA, FQGTGA. V was shortened by 2 bases and J by 6 bases, with 13 bases between the two germline ends. The CDR3 DNA reads TGTGCCAGCAGCTTAGGTACAGGGACGGCCGGGGAGCTGTTTTTT. Protein sequence: CASSLGTGTAGELFF.

The sample holds a few counts of this clone. The CDR3 sequence: CASSSGQGATF. CDR3 nucleotides: TGTGCCAGCAGTTCGGGACAGGGTGCCACCTTC. The chain joins TRBV6-5 to TRBJ1-2; 9 bases line up with TRBD1. CDR1 is MNHEY and CDR2 is SVGAGI in the germline V gene. The J segment lost 13 bases and the V segment lost 4 bases, leaving 4 bases of the junction unmatched. This CDR3 comprises 11 residues.

This clone was seen a single time. The V call is TRBV27, the J call TRBJ2-7; 10 nucleotides align to TRBD1. Germline V gives CDR1 MNHEY, CDR2 SMNVEV (reference sequence). V shed 1 base and J 3 bases; nucleotides not matched to a gene: 3. The CDR3 consists of 15 residues. The CDR3 loop is CASSLFWDRGYEQYF. CDR3 DNA sequence: TGTGCCAGCAGTTTATTCTGGGACAGGGGCTACGAGCAGTACTTC.

Only one count was recorded for this clone. The chain uses TRBV5-4 and TRBJ2-5; no firm D call. The germline CDR1 and CDR2 sequences are SGHNT and YYREEE (reference sequence). With 0 bases removed from V and 3 bases from J, the gap between germline ends came to 9 bases. This CDR3 is built from 14 residues. The CDR3 reads CASSLGPVEETQYF. The CDR3 DNA reads TGTGCCAGCAGCTTGGGTCCCGTAGAAGAGACCCAGTACTTC.

This CDR3 is CASSLAGTGISKQFF. CDR3 DNA: TGTGCCAGCAGCTTAGCTGGGACAGGGATTAGTAAGCAGTTCTTC. The chain joins TRBV7-7 to TRBJ2-1; 9 nucleotides match TRBD1. The CDR3 is made up of 15 amino acids. CDR1 and CDR2 (germline): SSHAT, FNYEAQ (reference sequence). V shed 0 bases and J 11 bases; nucleotides not matched to a gene: 8.

The CDR3: CASKWQGAYGYTF. CDR3 nucleotide sequence: TGTGCCAGTAAGTGGCAGGGGGCCTATGGCTACACCTTC. The genes are TRBV19 and TRBJ1-2, with 8 bases that match TRBD1. V was pared by 7 bases and J by 4 bases, with 5 bases of the junction left unmatched. The CDR3 extends over 13 amino acids. From germline, CDR1 is LNHDA and CDR2 SQIVND (reference sequence).

The chain recombines TRBV7-2 with TRBJ2-3; 11 bases map to TRBD2. The CDR3 is 16 residues long. Germline V gives CDR1 SGHTA, CDR2 FQGNSA. V shed 3 bases and J 2 bases; nucleotides not matched to a gene: 4. CDR3 nucleotides: TGTGCCAGCAGCTTCACTAGCGGGAGACCCACAGATACGCAGTATTTT. It yields the protein CASSFTSGRPTDTQYF.

The chain has TRBV5-4 and TRBJ2-5; D is perhaps TRBD2 (5 bases). V lost 4 bases, J lost 2 bases, and 9 bases lay in between. CDR1 and CDR2 from the germline V gene are SGHNT and YYREEE (reference sequence). This CDR3 region has 13 residues. The DNA for the CDR3 is TGTGCCAGCAGCCGTAGCGTACAAGAGACCCAGTACTTC. Translated: CASSRSVQETQYF. Based on the CDR3 plus reference TRBV5-4 and TRBJ2-5, the full variable domain is ETGVTQSPTHLIKTRGQQVTLRCSSQSGHNTVSWYQQALGQGPQFIFQYYREEENGRGNFPPRFSGLQFPNYSSELNVNALELDDSALYLCASSRSVQETQYFGPGTRLLVL.

This clone was found once. The V call is TRBV2, the J call TRBJ2-1, with 9 bases aligning to TRBD2. Germline CDR1 reads SNHLY; CDR2 reads FYNNEI. CDR3 length: 16 amino acids. V lost 6 bases and J lost 6; bases outside the gene matches: 12. CDR3 nucleotide sequence: TGTGCCAGCAGCTATATAGTAGCGGGAGTTGGCAATGAGCAGTTCTTC. Protein sequence: CASSYIVAGVGNEQFF.